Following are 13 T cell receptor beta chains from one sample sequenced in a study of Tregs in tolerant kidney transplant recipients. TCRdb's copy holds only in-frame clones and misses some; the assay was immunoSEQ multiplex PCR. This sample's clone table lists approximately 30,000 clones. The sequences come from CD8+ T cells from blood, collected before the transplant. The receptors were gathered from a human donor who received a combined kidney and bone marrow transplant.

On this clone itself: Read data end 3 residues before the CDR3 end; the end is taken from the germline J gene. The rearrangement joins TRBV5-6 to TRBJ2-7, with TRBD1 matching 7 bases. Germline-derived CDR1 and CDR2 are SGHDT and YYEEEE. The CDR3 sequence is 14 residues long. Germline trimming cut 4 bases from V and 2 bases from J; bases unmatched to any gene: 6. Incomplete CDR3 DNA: TGTGCCAGCAGCAAAACAGGGGCCCCCTACGAG. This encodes CASSKTGAPYE. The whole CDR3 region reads CASSKTGAPYEQYF.

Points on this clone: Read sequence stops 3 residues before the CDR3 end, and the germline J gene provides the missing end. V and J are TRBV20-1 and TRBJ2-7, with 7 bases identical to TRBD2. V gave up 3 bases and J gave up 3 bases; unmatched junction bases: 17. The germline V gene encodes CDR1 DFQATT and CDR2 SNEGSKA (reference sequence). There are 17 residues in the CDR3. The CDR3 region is CSASPNSGTTNYYEQYF. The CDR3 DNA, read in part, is TGCAGTGCTAGCCCAAACTCGGGGACTACCAACTACTACGAG.

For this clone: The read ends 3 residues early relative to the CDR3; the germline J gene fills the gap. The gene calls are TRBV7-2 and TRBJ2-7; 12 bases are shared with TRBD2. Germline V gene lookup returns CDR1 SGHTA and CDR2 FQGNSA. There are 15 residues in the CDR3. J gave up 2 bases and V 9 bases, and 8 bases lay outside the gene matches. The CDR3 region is CASKELAGGPYEQYF. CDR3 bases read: TGTGCCAGTAAGGAGCTAGCGGGAGGGCCCTACGAG.

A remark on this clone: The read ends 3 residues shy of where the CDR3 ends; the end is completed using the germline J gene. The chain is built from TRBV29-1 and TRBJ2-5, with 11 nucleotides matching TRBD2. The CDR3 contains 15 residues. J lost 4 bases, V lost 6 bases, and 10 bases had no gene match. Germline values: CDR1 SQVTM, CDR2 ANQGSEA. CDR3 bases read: TGCAGCGTCCCCCTGGGGCTAGCGGGAGGAGAGACC. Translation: CSVPLGLAGGET. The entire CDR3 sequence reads CSVPLGLAGGETQYF.

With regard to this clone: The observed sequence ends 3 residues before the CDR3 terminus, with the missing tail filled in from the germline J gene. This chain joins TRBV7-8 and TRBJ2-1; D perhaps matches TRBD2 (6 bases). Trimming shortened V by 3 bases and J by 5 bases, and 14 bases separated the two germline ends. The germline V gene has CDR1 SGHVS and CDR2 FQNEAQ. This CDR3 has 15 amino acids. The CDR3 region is CASSFPGRADNEQFF. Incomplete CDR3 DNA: TGTGCCAGCAGCTTTCCCGGGAGAGCGGACAATGAG.

The CDR3 is CASSNEVNEQYF. Incomplete CDR3 DNA: TGTGCCAGTAGTAACGAGGTTAACGAG. The chain recombines TRBV19 with TRBJ2-7; D is uncertain. The read gets to within 3 residues of the CDR3 end, and the germline J gene fills in the rest. V was pared by 4 bases and J by 5 bases, with 9 bases between. The CDR3 sequence is 12 residues long. Germline V gene data show CDR1 as LNHDA and CDR2 as SQIVND (reference sequence).

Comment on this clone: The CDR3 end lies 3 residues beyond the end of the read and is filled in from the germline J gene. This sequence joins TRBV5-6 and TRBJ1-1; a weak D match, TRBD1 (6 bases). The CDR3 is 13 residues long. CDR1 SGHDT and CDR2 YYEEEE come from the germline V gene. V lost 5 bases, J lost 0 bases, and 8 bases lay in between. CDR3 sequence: CASRDSLNTEAFF. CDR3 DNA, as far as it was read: TGTGCCAGCAGGGACAGCTTGAACACTGAA.

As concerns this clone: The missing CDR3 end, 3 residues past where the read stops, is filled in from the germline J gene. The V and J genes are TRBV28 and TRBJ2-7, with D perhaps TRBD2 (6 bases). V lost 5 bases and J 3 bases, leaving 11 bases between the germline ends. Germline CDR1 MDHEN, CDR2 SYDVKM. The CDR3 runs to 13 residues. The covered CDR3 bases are TGTGCCAGCAGTCTCCGGAGGGGCTACGAG. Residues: CASSLRRGYE. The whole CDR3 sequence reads CASSLRRGYEQYF.

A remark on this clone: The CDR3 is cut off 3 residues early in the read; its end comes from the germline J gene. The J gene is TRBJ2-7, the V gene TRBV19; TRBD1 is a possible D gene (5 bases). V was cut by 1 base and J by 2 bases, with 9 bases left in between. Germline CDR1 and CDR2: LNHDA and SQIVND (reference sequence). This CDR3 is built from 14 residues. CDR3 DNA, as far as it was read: TGTGCCAGTAGTATAGGGACACCTACCTACGAG. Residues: CASSIGTPTYE. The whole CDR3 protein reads CASSIGTPTYEQYF.

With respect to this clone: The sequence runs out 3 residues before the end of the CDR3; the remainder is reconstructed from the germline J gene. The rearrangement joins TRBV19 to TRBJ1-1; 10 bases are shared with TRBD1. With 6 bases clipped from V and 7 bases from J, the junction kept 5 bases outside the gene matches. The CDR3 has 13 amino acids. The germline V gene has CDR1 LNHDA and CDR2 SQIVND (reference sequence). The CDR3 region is CASSWDRGNEAFF. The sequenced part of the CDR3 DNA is TGTGCCAGTAGCTGGGACAGGGGAAATGAA.

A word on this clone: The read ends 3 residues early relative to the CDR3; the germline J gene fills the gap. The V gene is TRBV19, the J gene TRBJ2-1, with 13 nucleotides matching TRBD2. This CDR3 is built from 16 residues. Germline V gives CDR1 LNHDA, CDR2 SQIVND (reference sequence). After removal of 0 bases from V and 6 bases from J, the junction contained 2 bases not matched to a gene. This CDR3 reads CASSIDGTSGINEQFF. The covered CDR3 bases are TGTGCCAGTAGTATAGATGGGACTAGCGGGATCAATGAG.

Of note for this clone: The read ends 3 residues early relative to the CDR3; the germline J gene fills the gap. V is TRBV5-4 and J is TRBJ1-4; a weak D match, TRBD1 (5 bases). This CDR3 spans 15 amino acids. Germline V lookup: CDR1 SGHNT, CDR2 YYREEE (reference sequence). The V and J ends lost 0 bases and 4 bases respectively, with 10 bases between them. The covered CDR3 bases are TGTGCCAGCAGCTTGGGACAGACCGTTAATGAAAAA. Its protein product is CASSLGQTVNEK. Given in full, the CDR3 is CASSLGQTVNEKLFF. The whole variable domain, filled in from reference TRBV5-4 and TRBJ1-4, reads ETGVTQSPTHLIKTRGQQVTLRCSSQSGHNTVSWYQQALGQGPQFIFQYYREEENGRGNFPPRFSGLQFPNYSSELNVNALELDDSALYLCASSLGQTVNEKLFFGSGTQLSVL.

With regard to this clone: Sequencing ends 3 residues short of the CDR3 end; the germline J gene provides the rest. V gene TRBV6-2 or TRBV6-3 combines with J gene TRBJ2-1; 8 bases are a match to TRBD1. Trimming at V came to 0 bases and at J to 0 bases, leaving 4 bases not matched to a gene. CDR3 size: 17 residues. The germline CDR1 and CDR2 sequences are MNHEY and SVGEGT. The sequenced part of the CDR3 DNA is TGTGCCAGCAGTTACTCGGACAGGGATCCCTCCTACAATGAG. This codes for CASSYSDRDPSYNE. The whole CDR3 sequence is CASSYSDRDPSYNEQFF.